The 24 T cell receptor beta chains given below trace back to one sample, sequenced in a study of shared clonotypes between healthy human individuals. CD45RO-negative cells were positively selected for CCR7, leaving out terminally differentiated effector memory CD45RA+ cells. Method: immunoSEQ multiplex PCR; TCRdb's copy keeps in-frame clones and lacks some. The sample includes around 1.9 million clones, roughly 91% of them seen just once. The source material was naive CD8+ T cells from PBMCs. These receptors originate from a young man in good health. Some clones in this sample may be carry-over from other donors' samples.

This chain connects TRBV5-8 to TRBJ2-5; D may be TRBD1 or TRBD2 (5 bases each). The CDR3 is 17 residues long. V was shortened by 2 bases and J by 5 bases, with 22 bases between the two germline ends. Germline V CDR1 and CDR2: SGHTS, YDEGEE. In DNA form, the CDR3 reads TGTGCCAGCAGCTTTAGTTGGGACCGCCGCTCACGGGAGACCCAGTACTTC. This sequence encodes CASSFSWDRRSRETQYF.

This clone was recorded once. The chain carries TRBV27 and TRBJ2-7, with TRBD2 identical over 7 bases. Losses at the gene ends were 6 bases for V and 3 bases for J; bases not matched to a gene: 8. This CDR3 region has 14 residues. The V gene's germline CDR1 is MNHEY and CDR2 SMNVEV (reference sequence). The DNA of the CDR3 is TGTGCCAGCAGCCCATGGGGAGGGAACTACGAGCAGTACTTC. Translation: CASSPWGGNYEQYF.

The V gene is TRBV11-3, the J gene TRBJ2-1; the match to TRBD1 covers 8 bases. The germline V gene encodes CDR1 SGHNT and CDR2 YENEEA. The junction had 15 bases not matched to a gene; V was cut back by 5 bases and J by 9 bases. This CDR3 region has 16 residues. The CDR3 is CASSGGQAQGRREQFF. CDR3 sequence (DNA): TGTGCCAGCAGCGGGGGACAGGCCCAGGGTAGGCGTGAGCAGTTCTTC.

V and J are TRBV25-1 and TRBJ2-5; TRBD1 agrees at 7 bases. CDR3 length equals 14 residues. With 7 bases clipped from V and 3 bases from J, the junction kept 8 bases outside the gene matches. Looked up from germline, CDR1 is MGHDK and CDR2 is SYGVNS. The CDR3 loop is CASTNRDREETQYF. CDR3 coding DNA: TGTGCCAGCACGAACCGGGACAGAGAAGAGACCCAGTACTTC.

This chain joins TRBV4-3 and TRBJ2-3; TRBD2 matches 7 bases. The germline V gene encodes CDR1 LGHNA and CDR2 YSLEER. V lost 4 bases to trimming and J lost 4 bases; unmatched junction nucleotides: 8. The CDR3 consists of 15 residues. CDR3: CASSPSGNWADTQYF. The CDR3 region has the DNA TGCGCCAGCAGCCCCAGCGGGAACTGGGCAGATACGCAGTATTTT.

This chain connects TRBV10-2 to TRBJ1-1; perhaps TRBD1 as D (5 bases). The CDR3 consists of 16 residues. V shed 0 bases and J shed 5 bases, with 16 bases lying between them. Germline V gene sequence: CDR1 WSHSY, CDR2 SAAADI. The CDR3 sequence: CASSESRTPLGTEAFF. For the CDR3, the DNA is TGCGCCAGCAGTGAGTCCCGGACACCCCTGGGTACTGAAGCTTTCTTT.

This chain joins TRBV23-1 and TRBJ1-2, with 11 bases that match TRBD1. TRBV23-1 is labeled an ORF, and its function is uncertain. CDR3 length equals 19 residues. Losses at the gene ends were 0 bases for V and 4 bases for J; bases not matched to a gene: 13. In DNA, the CDR3 is TGCGCCAGCAGTCAATCGACGCTGGACAGGGGGCCATCCTTCTATGGCTACACCTTC. Translated: CASSQSTLDRGPSFYGYTF.

The gene calls are TRBV28 and TRBJ2-7; maybe TRBD1 (5 bases). The V end was cut by 3 bases, the J end by 0 bases, with 12 bases between. CDR1 is MDHEN, CDR2 SYDVKM, per germline. The CDR3 runs 15 residues. The CDR3: CASSLTGQSSYEQYF. The CDR3 DNA sequence: TGTGCCAGCAGTTTGACCGGACAAAGCTCCTACGAGCAGTACTTC.

With regard to this clone: Other nucleotide sequences in the sample specify the same CDR3. This rearrangement joins TRBV15 to TRBJ2-7, with D uncertain. The CDR3 totals 12 residues. Trimming stripped 0 bases from V and 2 bases from J, with 2 bases between. The V gene's germline CDR1 is LNHNV and CDR2 YYDKDF (reference sequence). CDR3 sequence reads: CATSRDPYEQYF. In DNA, the CDR3 is TGTGCCACCAGCAGAGATCCCTACGAGCAGTACTTC.

This clone was recorded once. The J gene is TRBJ2-7, the V gene TRBV30; the D is unclear. Germline assignment: CDR1 GTSNPN and CDR2 SVGIG (reference sequence). Trimming removed 1 base from V and 4 bases from J, with 8 bases in between. The CDR3 is 12 residues long. CDR3 nucleotide sequence: TGTGCCTGGAGTGCCGGATGGTACGAGCAGTACTTC. Amino acids: CAWSAGWYEQYF.

The CDR3 DNA follows: TGTGCCAGCAGCTCCTTAGAGTCTGGGACAGTCTACGAGCAGTACTTC. Translating gives CASSSLESGTVYEQYF. This chain joins TRBV7-9 and TRBJ2-7; 7 positions agree with TRBD1. This CDR3 region has 16 residues. J gave up 3 bases and V 4 bases, and 12 bases lay outside the gene matches. Germline loops: CDR1 SEHNR, CDR2 FQNEAQ (reference sequence).

V usage is TRBV10-1 and J usage is TRBJ2-7; TRBD2 matches 12 bases. The CDR3 totals 17 residues. J gave up 1 base and V 5 bases, and 9 bases lay outside the gene matches. CDR1 and CDR2 from the germline V gene are WNHNN and SYGVQD (reference sequence). The CDR3 sequence: CASSYRTSGIISYEQYF. The CDR3 DNA sequence: TGCGCCAGCAGTTATAGGACTAGCGGGATTATTTCCTACGAGCAGTACTTC.

The rearrangement uses TRBV27 and TRBJ2-1, with 9 positions matching TRBD2. The junction had 18 bases not matched to a gene; V was cut back by 5 bases and J by 4 bases. The germline gives CDR1 MNHEY, CDR2 SMNVEV (reference sequence). This CDR3 comprises 19 residues. The CDR3 nucleotides read TGTGCCAGCAGTCGCCCTGGGGCCTTAGCGGGAGCCGGGTACAATGAGCAGTTCTTC. It encodes CASSRPGALAGAGYNEQFF.

Only one count was recorded for this clone. This chain links TRBV7-6 with TRBJ2-5; no reliable D call. Germline values: CDR1 SGHVS, CDR2 FNYEAQ. The V and J ends lost 5 bases and 0 bases respectively, with 10 bases between them. The CDR3 runs to 14 residues. DNA of the CDR3: TGTGCCAGCAGCAACCACCACTACCAAGAGACCCAGTACTTC. Amino acid sequence: CASSNHHYQETQYF.

The V call is TRBV7-3, the J call TRBJ2-7, with a possible D match to TRBD2 (6 bases). The CDR3 contains 15 residues. The germline V and J ends were trimmed by 4 bases and 5 bases, with 18 bases remaining between them. From germline, CDR1 is SGHTA and CDR2 FQGTGA. The CDR3 bases are TGTGCCAGCAGCTCCACAGCGGGTGGGCGCCACGAGCAGTACTTC. Translating gives CASSSTAGGRHEQYF.

The chain uses TRBV7-9 and TRBJ2-1, with D possibly TRBD1 on 5 matching bases. The CDR3 has 16 amino acids. Trimming left V 5 bases short and J 7 bases short, with 21 bases between. CDR1 is SEHNR and CDR2 is FQNEAQ in the germline V gene (reference sequence). CDR3 region: CASSPLWGQGRNEQFF. CDR3 DNA sequence: TGTGCCAGCAGCCCATTGTGGGGCCAAGGTAGGAATGAGCAGTTCTTC.

This chain connects TRBV15 to TRBJ2-6; possibly TRBD2 for D (5 bases). This CDR3 spans 14 amino acids. Between the trimmed V and J ends, which lost 6 bases and 5 bases, there was a span of 11 bases. The germline V gene has CDR1 LNHNV and CDR2 YYDKDF (reference sequence). CDR3 loop: CATSQEGWANVLTF. The CDR3 DNA reads as TGTGCCACCAGTCAAGAGGGCTGGGCCAACGTCCTGACTTTC.

The chain uses TRBV14 and TRBJ1-2; the D is unclear. Germline CDR1 reads SGHDN; CDR2 reads FVKESK. The CDR3 loop spans 14 amino acids. The V end lost 0 bases, the J end lost 4 bases, and 9 bases lay between the germline ends. CDR3 loop: CASSQDRSTYGYTF. CDR3 in DNA: TGTGCCAGCAGCCAAGACAGGAGTACCTATGGCTACACCTTC.

This chain links TRBV29-1 with TRBJ2-1; a weak D match, TRBD1 (6 bases). V lost 0 bases, J lost 7 bases, and 16 bases lay in between. The CDR3 sequence is 15 residues long. Germline CDR1 reads SQVTM; CDR2 reads ANQGSEA. CDR3 nucleotide sequence: TGCAGCGTTGAAGACAGGGGAGAGGGGCAGAATGAGCAGTTCTTC. Its protein is CSVEDRGEGQNEQFF.

The chain uses TRBV7-3 and TRBJ2-1; D is ambiguous. Germline CDR1 and CDR2: SGHTA and FQGTGA. The CDR3 loop spans 15 amino acids. V lost 2 bases to trimming and J lost 8 bases, with 16 bases between them. The CDR3 reads CASSLSQAHRYEQFF. Here the CDR3 DNA reads TGTGCCAGCAGCTTATCTCAGGCCCATCGCTATGAGCAGTTCTTC.

The chain couples TRBV4-3 to TRBJ2-2; D unresolved. Trimming cost V 1 base and J 3 bases, with 24 bases left between them. The CDR3 totals 20 residues. From germline, CDR1 is LGHNA and CDR2 YSLEER. Here the CDR3 reads CASSQASGFESPSHTGELFF. For the CDR3, the DNA is TGCGCCAGCAGCCAAGCGTCCGGGTTCGAAAGCCCTAGTCACACCGGGGAGCTGTTTTTT.

This clone has just a few counts. This rearrangement joins TRBV5-1 to TRBJ1-1, with a possible D match to TRBD1 (5 bases). Germline assignment: CDR1 SGHRS and CDR2 YFSETQ. The CDR3 covers 16 residues. Between the trimmed V and J ends, which lost 4 bases and 1 base, there was a span of 17 bases. Written as DNA, the CDR3 is TGCGCCAGCAGCCTGCCCGCGTCGAGGGGGAACACTGAAGCTTTCTTT. Translated, it gives CASSLPASRGNTEAFF.

The chain uses TRBV6-6 and TRBJ2-1; 11 bases match TRBD2. The CDR3 has 16 amino acids. Per the germline V gene, CDR1 is MNHNY and CDR2 is SVGAGI (reference sequence). Trimming took 5 bases from V and 2 from J; bases not matched to a gene: 5. The CDR3 region has the DNA TGTGCCAGCAGTCAGACTAGCGGGAAACCCTACAATGAGCAGTTCTTC. Residues: CASSQTSGKPYNEQFF.

This sequence joins TRBV6-6 and TRBJ2-3; 8 nucleotides line up with TRBD1. The CDR3 runs 15 residues. Germline CDR1 reads MNHNY; CDR2 reads SVGAGI (reference sequence). V was pared by 5 bases and J by 3 bases, with 7 bases of the junction left unmatched. CDR3 in DNA: TGTGCCAGCAGTCGTTTCAGGGGGCCGACAGATACGCAGTATTTT. Translating it yields CASSRFRGPTDTQYF.